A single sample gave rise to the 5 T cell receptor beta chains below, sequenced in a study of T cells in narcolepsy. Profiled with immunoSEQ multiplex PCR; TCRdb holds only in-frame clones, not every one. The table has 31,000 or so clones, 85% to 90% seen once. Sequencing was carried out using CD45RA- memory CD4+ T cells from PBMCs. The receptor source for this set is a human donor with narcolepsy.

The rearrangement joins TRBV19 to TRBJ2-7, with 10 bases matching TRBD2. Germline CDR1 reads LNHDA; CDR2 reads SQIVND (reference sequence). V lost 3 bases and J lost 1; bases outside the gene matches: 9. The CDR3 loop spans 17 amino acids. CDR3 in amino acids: CASSMGSSGSSSYEQYF. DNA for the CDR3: TGTGCCAGTAGTATGGGCTCTAGCGGGAGTAGTTCCTACGAGCAGTACTTC. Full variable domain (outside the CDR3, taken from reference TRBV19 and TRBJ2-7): DGGITQSPKYLFRKEGQNVTLSCEQNLNHDAMYWYRQDPGQGLRLIYYSQIVNDFQKGDIAEGYSVSREKKESFPLTVTSAQKNPTAFYLCASSMGSSGSSSYEQYFGPGTRLTVT.

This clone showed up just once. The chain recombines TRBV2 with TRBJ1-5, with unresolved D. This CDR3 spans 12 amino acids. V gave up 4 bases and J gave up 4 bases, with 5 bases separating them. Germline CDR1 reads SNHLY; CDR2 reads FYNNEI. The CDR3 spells CASSGRNQPQHF. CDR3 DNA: TGTGCCAGCAGTGGCAGAAATCAGCCCCAGCATTTT.

CDR3 residues: CASSANIPQETQYF. DNA of the CDR3: TGTGCCAGCAGCGCGAATATACCTCAAGAGACCCAGTACTTC. The gene calls are TRBV2 and TRBJ2-5; no reliable D call. V lost 6 bases to trimming and J lost 2 bases, with 13 bases between them. Germline CDR1 and CDR2: SNHLY and FYNNEI. This CDR3 is 14 amino acids long.

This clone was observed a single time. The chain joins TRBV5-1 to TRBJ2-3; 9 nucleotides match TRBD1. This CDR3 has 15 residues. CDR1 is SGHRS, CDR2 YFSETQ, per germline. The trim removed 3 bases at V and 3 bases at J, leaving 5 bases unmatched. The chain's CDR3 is CASSSTGGATDTQYF. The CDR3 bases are TGCGCCAGCAGCTCCACAGGGGGCGCAACAGATACGCAGTATTTT.

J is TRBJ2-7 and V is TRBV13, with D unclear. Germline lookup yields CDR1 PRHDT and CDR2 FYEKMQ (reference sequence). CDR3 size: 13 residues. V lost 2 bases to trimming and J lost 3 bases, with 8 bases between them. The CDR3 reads CASSLNGNYEQYF. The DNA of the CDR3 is TGTGCCAGCAGCTTAAACGGAAACTACGAGCAGTACTTC. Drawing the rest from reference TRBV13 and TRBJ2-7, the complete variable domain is AAGVIQSPRHLIKEKRETATLKCYPIPRHDTVYWYQQGPGQDPQFLISFYEKMQSDKGSIPDRFSAQQFSDYHSELNMSSLELGDSALYFCASSLNGNYEQYFGPGTRLTVT.